The sequence of this TCR beta chain was determined in a study of T cells in Graves' hyperthyroidism and ophthalmopathy. Comment on this clonotype: Its cognate antigen is unknown.

The study, taken as a whole, reports: In the blood, most expanded thyroid clonotypes above 0.001 appeared as well. A model of 13 V-J pairs discriminated ophthalmopathy from stable hyperthyroidism.

Researchers took RNA transcripts and amplified the TCR beta CDR3 regions from them. Carried out on the TCR CDR3, a first-round RT-PCR used the HTBI primer set. TCRdb itself ran the multiplex PCR reads through MiXCR, one entry per CDR3 protein. Seen here are roughly 200,000 distinct CDR3 sequences, 18% observed once, and the top ten hold around 43%. Germline-derived CDR1 and CDR2 are LNHDA and SQIVND (reference sequence). The CDR3 has 13 residues. The ends lost 3 bases at V and 7 bases at J; junction bases unmatched: 3. Each 10 ml fresh peripheral blood draw supplied the PBMCs. The chain has TRBV19 and TRBJ2-1; 7 nucleotides agree with TRBD2. What was sequenced was blood. The TCR sequence derives from a man aged 35 to 55 with Graves' hyperthyroidism. The CDR3 protein is CASSIGRGNEQFF. CDR3 sequence (DNA): TGTGCCAGTAGTATTGGGCGGGGGAATGAGCAGTTCTTC.